This section outlines one T cell receptor beta chain sequence together with its context. The antigen is not known. Disease duration under 2 months; hyperthyroidism patients were aged 18 to 65. Diagnoses rested on clinical symptoms, serum thyroxine and TRAb, thyroid ultrasound and orbital computed tomography. The data stem from a study of T cells in Graves' hyperthyroidism and ophthalmopathy. Whole-study findings and limits: Most thyroid clonotypes expanded above 0.001 appeared in blood too. Ophthalmopathy got predicted by the model a median about six months before its onset.

Germline loops: CDR1 SGDLS, CDR2 YYNGEE. Trimming took 4 bases from V and 0 from J; bases not matched to a gene: 7. This CDR3 comprises 15 residues. Researchers took RNA transcripts and amplified the TCR beta CDR3 regions from them. During a first-round RT-PCR of the TCR CDR3, the HTBI primer set was used. TCRdb passed the multiplex PCR reads through MiXCR, listing each CDR3 protein once. The data show 110,000 to 150,000 distinct CDR3 sequences, roughly a fifth seen once. Specimen: blood. This clonotype was sampled from a woman aged 50 to 65 with Graves' hyperthyroidism that later progressed to Graves' ophthalmopathy. The gene calls are TRBV9 and TRBJ2-7; 7 bases line up with TRBD1. CDR3 region: CASSPGTVSSYEQYF. DNA of the CDR3: TGTGCCAGCAGCCCCGGGACAGTTTCCTCCTACGAGCAGTACTTC.